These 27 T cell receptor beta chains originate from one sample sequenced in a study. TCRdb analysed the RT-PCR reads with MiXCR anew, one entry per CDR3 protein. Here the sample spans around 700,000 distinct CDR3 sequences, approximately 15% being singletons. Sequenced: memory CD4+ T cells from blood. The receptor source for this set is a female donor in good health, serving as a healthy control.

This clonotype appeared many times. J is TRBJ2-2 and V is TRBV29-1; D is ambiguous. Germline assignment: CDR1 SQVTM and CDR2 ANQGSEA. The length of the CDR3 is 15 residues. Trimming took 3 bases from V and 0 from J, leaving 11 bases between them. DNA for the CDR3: TGCAGCGTTGAGGGCAGTTATTCGAACACCGGGGAGCTGTTTTTT. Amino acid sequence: CSVEGSYSNTGELFF.

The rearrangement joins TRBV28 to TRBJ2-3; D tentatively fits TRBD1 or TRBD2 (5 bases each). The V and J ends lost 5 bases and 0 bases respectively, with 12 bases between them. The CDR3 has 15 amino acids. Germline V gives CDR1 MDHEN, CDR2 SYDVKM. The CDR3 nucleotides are TGTGCCAGCAGTGCACCGGGACGGAGCACAGATACGCAGTATTTT. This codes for CASSAPGRSTDTQYF.

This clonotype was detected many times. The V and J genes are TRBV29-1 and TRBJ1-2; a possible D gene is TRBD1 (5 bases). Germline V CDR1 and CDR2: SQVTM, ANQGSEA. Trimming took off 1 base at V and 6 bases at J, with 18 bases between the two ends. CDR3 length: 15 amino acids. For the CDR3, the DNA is TGCAGCGTTGAAGGGGGCAGGCTCGGAATTGATGGCTACACCTTC. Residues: CSVEGGRLGIDGYTF.

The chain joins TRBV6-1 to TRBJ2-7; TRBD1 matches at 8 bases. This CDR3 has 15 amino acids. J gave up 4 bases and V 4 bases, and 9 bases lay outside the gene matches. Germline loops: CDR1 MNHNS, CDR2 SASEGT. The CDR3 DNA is TGTGCCAGCAGTGCCAGACAGGGGCATGGATACGAGCAGTACTTC. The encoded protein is CASSARQGHGYEQYF.

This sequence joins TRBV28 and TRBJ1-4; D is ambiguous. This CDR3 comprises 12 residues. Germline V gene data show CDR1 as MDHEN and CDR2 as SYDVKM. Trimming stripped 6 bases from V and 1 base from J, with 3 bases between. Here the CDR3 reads CASRITNEKLFF. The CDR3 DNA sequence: TGTGCCAGCAGAATAACTAATGAAAAACTGTTTTTT.

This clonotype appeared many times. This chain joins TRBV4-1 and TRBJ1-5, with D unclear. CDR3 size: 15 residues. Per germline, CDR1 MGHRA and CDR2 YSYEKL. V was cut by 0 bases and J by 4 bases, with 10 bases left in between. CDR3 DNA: TGCGCCAGCAGCCAAGATAGGCAGTTAAATCAGCCCCAGCATTTT. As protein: CASSQDRQLNQPQHF.

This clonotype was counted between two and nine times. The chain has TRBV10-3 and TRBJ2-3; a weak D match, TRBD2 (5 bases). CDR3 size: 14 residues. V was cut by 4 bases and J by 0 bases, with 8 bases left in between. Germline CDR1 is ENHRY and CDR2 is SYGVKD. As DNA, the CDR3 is TGTGCCATCAGTGCGTGGGAGAGCACAGATACGCAGTATTTT. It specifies CAISAWESTDTQYF.

CDR3 loop: CASSSSHSGNTIYF. In DNA, the CDR3 is TGTGCCAGCAGTAGTAGCCACTCTGGAAACACCATATATTTT. The chain has TRBV13 and TRBJ1-3; no clear D gene. Germline lookup yields CDR1 PRHDT and CDR2 FYEKMQ (reference sequence). The CDR3 totals 14 residues. V was shortened by 6 bases and J by 0 bases, with 9 bases between the two germline ends.

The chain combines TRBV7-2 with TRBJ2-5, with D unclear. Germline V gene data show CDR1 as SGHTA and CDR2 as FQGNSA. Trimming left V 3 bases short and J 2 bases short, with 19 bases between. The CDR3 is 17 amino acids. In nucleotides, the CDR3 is TGTGCCAGCAGCTTTTTAGTGGCAGGCCGACCGCAAGAGACCCAGTACTTC. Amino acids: CASSFLVAGRPQETQYF.

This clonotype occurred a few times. CDR3: CASSSEMWGYNEQFF. The DNA for the CDR3 is TGTGCCAGCAGCTCCGAGATGTGGGGATACAATGAGCAGTTCTTC. This chain links TRBV7-2 with TRBJ2-1; D gene unclear. The length of the CDR3 is 15 residues. Trimming left V 4 bases short and J 4 bases short, with 14 bases between. CDR1 and CDR2 from the germline V gene are SGHTA and FQGNSA. Full variable domain (missing parts from reference TRBV7-2 and TRBJ2-1): GAGVSQSPSNKVTEKGKDVELRCDPISGHTALYWYRQSLGQGLEFLIYFQGNSAPDKSGLPSDRFSAERTGGSVSTLTIQRTQQEDSAVYLCASSSEMWGYNEQFFGPGTRLTVL.

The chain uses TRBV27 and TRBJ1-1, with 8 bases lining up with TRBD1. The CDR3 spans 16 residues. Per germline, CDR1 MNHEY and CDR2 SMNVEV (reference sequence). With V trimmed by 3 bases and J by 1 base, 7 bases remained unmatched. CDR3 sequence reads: CASSFHRGYQNTEAFF. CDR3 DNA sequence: TGTGCCAGCAGTTTCCACAGGGGGTACCAGAACACTGAAGCTTTCTTT.

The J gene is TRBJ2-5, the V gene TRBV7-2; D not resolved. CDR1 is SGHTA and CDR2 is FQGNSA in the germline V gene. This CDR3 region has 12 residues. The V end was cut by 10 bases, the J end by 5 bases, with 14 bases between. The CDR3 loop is CATRRSSETQYF. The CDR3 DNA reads TGTGCCACCAGACGTTCGTCGGAGACCCAGTACTTC. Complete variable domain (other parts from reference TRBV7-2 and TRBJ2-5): GAGVSQSPSNKVTEKGKDVELRCDPISGHTALYWYRQSLGQGLEFLIYFQGNSAPDKSGLPSDRFSAERTGGSVSTLTIQRTQQEDSAVYLCATRRSSETQYFGPGTRLLVL.

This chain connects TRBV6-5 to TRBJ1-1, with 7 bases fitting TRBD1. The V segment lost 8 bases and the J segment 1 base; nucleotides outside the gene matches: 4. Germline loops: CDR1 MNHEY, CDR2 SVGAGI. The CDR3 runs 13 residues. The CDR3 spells CASLGQTNTEAFF. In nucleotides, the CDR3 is TGTGCCAGCCTGGGACAGACGAACACTGAAGCTTTCTTT.

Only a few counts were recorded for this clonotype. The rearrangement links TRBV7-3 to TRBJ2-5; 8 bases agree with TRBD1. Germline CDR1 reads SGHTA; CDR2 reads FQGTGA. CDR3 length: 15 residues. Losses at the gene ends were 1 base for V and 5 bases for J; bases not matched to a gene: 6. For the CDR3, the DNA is TGTGCCAGCAGCTTAAGTTCAGGGGGCGGCGAGACCCAGTACTTC. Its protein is CASSLSSGGGETQYF.

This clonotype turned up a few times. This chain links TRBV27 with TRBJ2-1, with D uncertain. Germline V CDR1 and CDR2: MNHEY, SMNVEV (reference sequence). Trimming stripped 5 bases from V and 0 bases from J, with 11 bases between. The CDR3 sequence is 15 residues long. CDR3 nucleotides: TGTGCCAGCAGTCCGATTCTCTCCTCCTACAATGAGCAGTTCTTC. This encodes CASSPILSSYNEQFF.

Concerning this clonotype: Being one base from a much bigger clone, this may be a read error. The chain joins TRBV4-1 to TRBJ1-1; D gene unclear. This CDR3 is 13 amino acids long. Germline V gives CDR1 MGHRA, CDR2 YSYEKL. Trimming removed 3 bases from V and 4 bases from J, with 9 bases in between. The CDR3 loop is CASSHVAPTEAFF. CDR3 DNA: TGCGCCAGCAGCCACGTGGCGCCCACTGAAGCTTTCTTT.

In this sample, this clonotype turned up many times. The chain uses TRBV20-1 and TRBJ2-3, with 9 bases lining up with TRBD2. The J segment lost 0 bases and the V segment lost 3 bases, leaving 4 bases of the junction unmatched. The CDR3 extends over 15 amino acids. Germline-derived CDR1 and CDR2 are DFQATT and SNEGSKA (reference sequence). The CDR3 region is CSARVLAGSTDTQYF. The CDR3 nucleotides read TGCAGTGCTAGGGTTCTAGCGGGAAGCACAGATACGCAGTATTTT.

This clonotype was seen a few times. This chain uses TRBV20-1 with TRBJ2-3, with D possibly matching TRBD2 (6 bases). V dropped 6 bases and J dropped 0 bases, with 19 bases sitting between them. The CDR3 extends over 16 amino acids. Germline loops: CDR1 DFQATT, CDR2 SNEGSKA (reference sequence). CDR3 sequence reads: CSATSVRDSSTDTQYF. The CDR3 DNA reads TGCAGTGCGACGTCAGTACGGGACTCAAGCACAGATACGCAGTATTTT.

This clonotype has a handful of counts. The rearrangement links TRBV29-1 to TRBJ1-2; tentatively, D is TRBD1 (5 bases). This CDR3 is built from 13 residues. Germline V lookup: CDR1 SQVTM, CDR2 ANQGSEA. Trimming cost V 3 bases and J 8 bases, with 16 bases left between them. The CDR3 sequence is CSVEYQGPWGYTF. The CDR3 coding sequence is TGCAGCGTTGAGTACCAGGGACCGTGGGGCTACACCTTC.

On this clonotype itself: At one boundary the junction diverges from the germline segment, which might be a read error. The CDR3 nucleotides are TGCAGTGCTAGAGATCGCCTAGCGGCTTACAGTGAGCAGTTCTTC. This codes for CSARDRLAAYSEQFF. This sequence joins TRBV20-1 and TRBJ2-1; 7 bases match TRBD2. CDR1 DFQATT and CDR2 SNEGSKA come from the germline V gene (reference sequence). The CDR3 has 15 amino acids.

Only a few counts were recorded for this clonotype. CDR3 sequence (DNA): TGTGCCAGCAGCGTAGCGGCCCTCCAAGAGACCCAGTACTTC. It yields the protein CASSVAALQETQYF. The chain couples TRBV9 to TRBJ2-5; D unclear. This CDR3 has 14 amino acids. Looked up from germline, CDR1 is SGDLS and CDR2 is YYNGEE. Between the trimmed V and J ends, which lost 0 bases and 1 base, there was a span of 7 bases.

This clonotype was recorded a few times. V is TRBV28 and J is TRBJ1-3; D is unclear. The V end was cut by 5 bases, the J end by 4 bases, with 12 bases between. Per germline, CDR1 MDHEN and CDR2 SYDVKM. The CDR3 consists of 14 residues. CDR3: CASSSAGSGNTIYF. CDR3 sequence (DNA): TGTGCCAGCAGTAGCGCGGGATCGGGAAACACCATATATTTT.

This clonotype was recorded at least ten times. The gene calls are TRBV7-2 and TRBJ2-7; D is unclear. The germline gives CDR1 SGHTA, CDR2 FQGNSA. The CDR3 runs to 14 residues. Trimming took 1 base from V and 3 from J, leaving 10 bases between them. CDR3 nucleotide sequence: TGTGCCAGCAGCTTAGAGTTAGGGTTCTACGAGCAGTACTTC. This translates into CASSLELGFYEQYF.

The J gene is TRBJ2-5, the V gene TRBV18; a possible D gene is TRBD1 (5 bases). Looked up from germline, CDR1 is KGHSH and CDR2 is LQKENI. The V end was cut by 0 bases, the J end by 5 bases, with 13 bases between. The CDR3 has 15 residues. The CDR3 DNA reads TGTGCCAGCTCACCACCTGGCCAGGGCAGGGAGACCCAGTACTTC. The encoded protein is CASSPPGQGRETQYF.

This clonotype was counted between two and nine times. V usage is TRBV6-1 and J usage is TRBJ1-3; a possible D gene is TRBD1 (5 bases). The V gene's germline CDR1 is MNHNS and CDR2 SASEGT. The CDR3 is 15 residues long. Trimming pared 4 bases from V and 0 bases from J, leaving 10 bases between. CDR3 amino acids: CASSGGRSSGNTIYF. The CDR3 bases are TGTGCCAGCAGTGGGGGCAGGAGCTCTGGAAACACCATATATTTT.

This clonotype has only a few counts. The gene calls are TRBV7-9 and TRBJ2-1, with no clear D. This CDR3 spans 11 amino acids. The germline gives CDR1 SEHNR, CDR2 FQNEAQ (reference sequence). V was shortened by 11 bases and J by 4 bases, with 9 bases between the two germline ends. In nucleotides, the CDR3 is TGTGCCGCTCATCGATACAATGAGCAGTTCTTC. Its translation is CAAHRYNEQFF.

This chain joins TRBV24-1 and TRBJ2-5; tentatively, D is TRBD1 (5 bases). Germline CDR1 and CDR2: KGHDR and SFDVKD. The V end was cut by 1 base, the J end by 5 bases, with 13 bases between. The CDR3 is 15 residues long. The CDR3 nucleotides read TGTGCCACCAGTGATTTCAGGGATCCACGGGAGACCCAGTACTTC. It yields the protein CATSDFRDPRETQYF.